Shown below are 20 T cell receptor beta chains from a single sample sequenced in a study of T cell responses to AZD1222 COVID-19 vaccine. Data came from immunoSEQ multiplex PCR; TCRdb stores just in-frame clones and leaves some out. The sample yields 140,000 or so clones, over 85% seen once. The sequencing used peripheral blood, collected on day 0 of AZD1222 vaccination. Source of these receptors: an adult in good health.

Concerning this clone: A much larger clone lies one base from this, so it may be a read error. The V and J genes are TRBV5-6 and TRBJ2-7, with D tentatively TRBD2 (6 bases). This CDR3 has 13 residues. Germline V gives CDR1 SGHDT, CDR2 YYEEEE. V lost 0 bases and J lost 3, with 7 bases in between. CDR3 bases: TGTGCCAGCAGCTTGGCCGGGAGCTACGAGCAGTACTTC. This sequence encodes CASSLAGSYEQYF.

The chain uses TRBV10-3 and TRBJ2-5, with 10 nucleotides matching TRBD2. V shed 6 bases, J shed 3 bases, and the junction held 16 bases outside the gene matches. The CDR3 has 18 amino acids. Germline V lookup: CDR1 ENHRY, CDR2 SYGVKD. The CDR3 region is CAISPNPLAGAWKETQYF. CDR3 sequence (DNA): TGTGCCATCAGCCCAAACCCCCTAGCGGGAGCTTGGAAAGAGACCCAGTACTTC.

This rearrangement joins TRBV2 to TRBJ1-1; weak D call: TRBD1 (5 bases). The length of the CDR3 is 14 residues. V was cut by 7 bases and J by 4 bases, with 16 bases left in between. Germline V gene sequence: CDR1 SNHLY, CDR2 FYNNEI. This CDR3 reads CASNAGRWVTEAFF. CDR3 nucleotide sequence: TGTGCCAGCAACGCGGGACGGTGGGTCACTGAAGCTTTCTTT.

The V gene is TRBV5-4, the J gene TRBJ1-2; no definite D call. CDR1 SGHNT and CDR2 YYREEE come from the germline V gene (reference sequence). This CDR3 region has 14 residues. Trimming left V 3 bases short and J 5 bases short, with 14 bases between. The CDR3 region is CASSYLGVDYGYTF. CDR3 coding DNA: TGTGCCAGCAGCTACTTAGGCGTCGATTATGGCTACACCTTC.

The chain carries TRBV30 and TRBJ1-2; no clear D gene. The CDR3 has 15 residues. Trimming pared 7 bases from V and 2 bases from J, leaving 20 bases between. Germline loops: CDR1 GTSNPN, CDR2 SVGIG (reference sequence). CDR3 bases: TGTGCCTTTATCCTCCGGGGTGGACTAAACTATGGCTACACCTTC. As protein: CAFILRGGLNYGYTF. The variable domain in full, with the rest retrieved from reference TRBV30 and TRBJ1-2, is SQTIHQWPATLVQPVGSPLSLECTVEGTSNPNLYWYRQAAGRGLQLLFYSVGIGQISSEVPQNLSASRPQDRQFILSSKKLLLSDSGFYLCAFILRGGLNYGYTFGSGTRLTVV.

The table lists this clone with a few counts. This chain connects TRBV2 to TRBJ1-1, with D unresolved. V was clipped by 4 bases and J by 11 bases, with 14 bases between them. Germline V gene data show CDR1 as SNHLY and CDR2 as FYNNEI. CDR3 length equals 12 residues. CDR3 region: CASSVAGGGAFF. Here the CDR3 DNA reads TGTGCCAGCAGTGTTGCCGGTGGCGGGGCTTTCTTT.

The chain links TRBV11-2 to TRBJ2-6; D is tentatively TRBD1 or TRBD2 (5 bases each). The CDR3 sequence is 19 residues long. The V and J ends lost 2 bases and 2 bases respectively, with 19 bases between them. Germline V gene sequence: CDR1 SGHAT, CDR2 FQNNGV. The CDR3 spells CASSLRGGGGAPGANVLTF. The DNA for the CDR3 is TGTGCCAGCAGCTTAAGAGGAGGTGGTGGGGCTCCTGGGGCCAACGTCCTGACTTTC.

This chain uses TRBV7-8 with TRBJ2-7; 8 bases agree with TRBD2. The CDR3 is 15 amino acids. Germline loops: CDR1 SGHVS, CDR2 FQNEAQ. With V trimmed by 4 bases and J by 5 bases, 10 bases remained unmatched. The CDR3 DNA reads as TGTGCCAGCAGCTCCACCGGGAGGGCCCTCGACGAGCAGTACTTC. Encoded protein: CASSSTGRALDEQYF. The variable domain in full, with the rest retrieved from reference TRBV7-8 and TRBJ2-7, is GAGVSQSPRYKVAKRGQDVALRCDPISGHVSLFWYQQALGQGPEFLTYFQNEAQLDKSGLPSDRFFAERPEGSVSTLKIQRTQQEDSAVYLCASSSTGRALDEQYFGPGTRLTVT.

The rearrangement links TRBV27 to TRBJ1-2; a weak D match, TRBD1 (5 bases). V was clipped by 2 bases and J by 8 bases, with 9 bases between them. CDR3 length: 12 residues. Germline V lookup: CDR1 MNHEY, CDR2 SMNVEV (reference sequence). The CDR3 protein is CASSLGDRGYTF. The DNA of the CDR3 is TGTGCCAGCAGTTTAGGGGACCGGGGCTACACCTTC.

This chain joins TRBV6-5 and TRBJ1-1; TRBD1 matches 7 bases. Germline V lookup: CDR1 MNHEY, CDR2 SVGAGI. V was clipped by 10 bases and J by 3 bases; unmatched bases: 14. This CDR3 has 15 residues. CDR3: CANKQGPTTDTEAFF. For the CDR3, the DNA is TGTGCCAACAAACAGGGGCCGACAACCGACACTGAAGCTTTCTTT.

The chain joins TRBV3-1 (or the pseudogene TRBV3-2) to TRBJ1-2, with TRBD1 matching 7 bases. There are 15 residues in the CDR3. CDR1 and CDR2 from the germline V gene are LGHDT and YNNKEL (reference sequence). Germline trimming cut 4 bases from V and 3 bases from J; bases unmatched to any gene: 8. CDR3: CASSLTPTGDYGYTF. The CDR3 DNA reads TGTGCCAGCAGCCTGACCCCTACAGGGGACTATGGCTACACCTTC.

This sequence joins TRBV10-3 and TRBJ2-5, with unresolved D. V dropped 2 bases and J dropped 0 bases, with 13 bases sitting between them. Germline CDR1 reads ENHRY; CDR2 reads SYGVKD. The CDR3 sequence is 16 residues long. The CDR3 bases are TGTGCCATCAGTGAGATCGAGTGGGTAAACCAAGAGACCCAGTACTTC. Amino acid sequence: CAISEIEWVNQETQYF.

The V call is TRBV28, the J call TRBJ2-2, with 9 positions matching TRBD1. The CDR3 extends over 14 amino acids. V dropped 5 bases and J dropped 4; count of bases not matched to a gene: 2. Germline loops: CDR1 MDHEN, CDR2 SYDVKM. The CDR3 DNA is TGTGCCAGCAGTCCGGACAGGGGCACCGGGGAGCTGTTTTTT. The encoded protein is CASSPDRGTGELFF. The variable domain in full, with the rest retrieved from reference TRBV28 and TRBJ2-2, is DVKVTQSSRYLVKRTGEKVFLECVQDMDHENMFWYRQDPGLGLRLIYFSYDVKMKEKGDIPEGYSVSREKKERFSLILESASTNQTSMYLCASSPDRGTGELFFGEGSRLTVL.

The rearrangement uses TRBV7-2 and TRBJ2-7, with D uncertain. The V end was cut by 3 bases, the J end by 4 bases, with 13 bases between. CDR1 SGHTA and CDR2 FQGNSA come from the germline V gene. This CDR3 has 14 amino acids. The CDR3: CASSFGRVAYEQYF. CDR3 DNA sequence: TGTGCCAGCAGCTTTGGTCGGGTGGCTTACGAGCAGTACTTC.

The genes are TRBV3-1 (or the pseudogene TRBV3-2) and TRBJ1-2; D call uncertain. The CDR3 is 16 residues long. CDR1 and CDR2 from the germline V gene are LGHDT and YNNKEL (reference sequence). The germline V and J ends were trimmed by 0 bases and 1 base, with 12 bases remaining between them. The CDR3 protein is CASSQDRVENNYGYTF. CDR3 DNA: TGTGCCAGCAGCCAAGATCGTGTAGAAAATAACTATGGCTACACCTTC.

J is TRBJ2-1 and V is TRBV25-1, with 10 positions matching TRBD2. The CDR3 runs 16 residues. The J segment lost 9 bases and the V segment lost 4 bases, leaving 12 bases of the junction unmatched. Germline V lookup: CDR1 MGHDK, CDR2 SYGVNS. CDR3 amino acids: CASSVGGASGSGEQFF. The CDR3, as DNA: TGTGCCAGCAGTGTTGGGGGGGCTAGCGGGAGCGGTGAGCAGTTCTTC.

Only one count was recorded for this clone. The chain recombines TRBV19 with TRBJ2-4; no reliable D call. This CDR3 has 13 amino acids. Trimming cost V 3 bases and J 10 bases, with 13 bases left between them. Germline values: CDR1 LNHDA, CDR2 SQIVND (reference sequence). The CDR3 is CASSIVDGSIQYF. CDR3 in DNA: TGTGCCAGTAGTATTGTGGACGGATCTATTCAGTACTTC.

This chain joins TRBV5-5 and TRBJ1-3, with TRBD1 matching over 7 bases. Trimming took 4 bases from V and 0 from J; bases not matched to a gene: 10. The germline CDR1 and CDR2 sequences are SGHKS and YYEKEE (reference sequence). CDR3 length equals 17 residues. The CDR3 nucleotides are TGTGCCAGCAGCCGATGGACAGGAACTTACTCTGGAAACACCATATATTTT. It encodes CASSRWTGTYSGNTIYF.

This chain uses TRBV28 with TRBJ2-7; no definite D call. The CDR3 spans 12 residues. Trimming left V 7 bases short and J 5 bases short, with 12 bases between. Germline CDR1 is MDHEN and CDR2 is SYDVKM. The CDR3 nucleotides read TGTGCCAGCATCACTCGTGGGGACGAGCAGTACTTC. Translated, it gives CASITRGDEQYF. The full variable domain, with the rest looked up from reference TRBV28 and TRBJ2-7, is DVKVTQSSRYLVKRTGEKVFLECVQDMDHENMFWYRQDPGLGLRLIYFSYDVKMKEKGDIPEGYSVSREKKERFSLILESASTNQTSMYLCASITRGDEQYFGPGTRLTVT.

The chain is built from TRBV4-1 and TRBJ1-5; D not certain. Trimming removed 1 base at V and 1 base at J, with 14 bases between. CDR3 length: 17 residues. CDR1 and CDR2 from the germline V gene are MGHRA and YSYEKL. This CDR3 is CASSQVGSGGSNQPQHF. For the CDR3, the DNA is TGCGCCAGCAGCCAAGTGGGGAGTGGTGGGAGCAATCAGCCCCAGCATTTT.